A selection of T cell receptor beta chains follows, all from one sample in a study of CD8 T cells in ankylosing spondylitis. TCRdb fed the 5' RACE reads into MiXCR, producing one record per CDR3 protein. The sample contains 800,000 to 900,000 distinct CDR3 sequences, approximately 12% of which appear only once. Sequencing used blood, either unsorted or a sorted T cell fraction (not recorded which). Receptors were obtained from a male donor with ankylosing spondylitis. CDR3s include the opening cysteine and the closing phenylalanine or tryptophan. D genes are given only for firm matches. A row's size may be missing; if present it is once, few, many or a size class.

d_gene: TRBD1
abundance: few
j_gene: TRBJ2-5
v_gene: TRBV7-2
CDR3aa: CASGPGTAQETQYF
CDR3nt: TGTGCCAGCGGGCCGGGGACAGCCCAAGAGACCCAGTACTTC

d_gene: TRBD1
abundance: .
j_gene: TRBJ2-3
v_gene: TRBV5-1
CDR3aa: CASSEGQTSTDTQYF
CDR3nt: TGCGCCAGCAGCGAGGGACAGACTAGCACAGATACGCAGTATTTT

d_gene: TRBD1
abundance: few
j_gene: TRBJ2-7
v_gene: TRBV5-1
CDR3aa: CASSSTGQGGGEQYF
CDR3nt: TGCGCCAGCAGTAGTACTGGACAGGGAGGTGGCGAGCAGTACTTC

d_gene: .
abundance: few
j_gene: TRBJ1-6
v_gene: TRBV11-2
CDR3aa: CASSLLTGLNSPLHF
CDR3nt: TGTGCCAGCAGCTTACTAACAGGACTTAATTCACCCCTCCACTTT

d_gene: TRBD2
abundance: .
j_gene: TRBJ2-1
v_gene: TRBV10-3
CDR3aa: CAISRLATDNEQFF
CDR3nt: TGTGCCATCAGCCGACTAGCAACCGACAATGAGCAGTTCTTC

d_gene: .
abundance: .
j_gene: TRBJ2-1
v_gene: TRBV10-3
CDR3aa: CAISESKVSGPLRNEQFF
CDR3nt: TGTGCCATCAGTGAGTCGAAGGTAAGCGGACCCCTCCGGAATGAGCAGTTCTTC

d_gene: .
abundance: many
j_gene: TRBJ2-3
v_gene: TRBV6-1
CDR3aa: CASKAISTDTQYF
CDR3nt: TGTGCCAGCAAAGCGATCAGCACAGATACGCAGTATTTT

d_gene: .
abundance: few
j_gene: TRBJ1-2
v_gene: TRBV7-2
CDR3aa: CASSLGPTLGGYTF
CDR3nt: TGTGCCAGCAGCTTAGGGCCGACCCTGGGGGGCTACACCTTC

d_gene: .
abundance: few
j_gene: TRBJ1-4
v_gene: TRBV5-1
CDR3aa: CASSLTDTTTNEKLFF
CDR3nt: TGCGCCAGCAGCTTGACCGACACGACAACTAATGAAAAACTGTTTTTT

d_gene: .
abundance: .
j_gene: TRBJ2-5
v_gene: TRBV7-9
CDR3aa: CASSRSTGSLYQETQYF
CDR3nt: TGTGCCAGCAGCCGATCGACGGGCAGCTTGTACCAAGAGACCCAGTACTTC

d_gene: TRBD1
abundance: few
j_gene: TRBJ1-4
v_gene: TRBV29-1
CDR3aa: CSVRPEQGTGRLEKLFF
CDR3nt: TGCAGCGTGAGGCCGGAGCAGGGGACAGGGAGGCTAGAAAAACTGTTTTTT

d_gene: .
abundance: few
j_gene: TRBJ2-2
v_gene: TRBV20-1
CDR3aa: CSARDGRIVGELFF
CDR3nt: TGCAGTGCTAGAGATGGCCGAATCGTCGGGGAGCTGTTTTTT

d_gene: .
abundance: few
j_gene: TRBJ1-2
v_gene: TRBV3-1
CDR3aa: CASSQGGGIEGYGYTF
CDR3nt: TGTGCCAGCAGCCAAGGCGGGGGAATAGAAGGCTATGGCTACACCTTC

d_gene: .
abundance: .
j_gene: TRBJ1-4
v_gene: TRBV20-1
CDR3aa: CSAGRGDEKLFF
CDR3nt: TGCAGTGCCGGGAGGGGCGATGAAAAACTGTTTTTT

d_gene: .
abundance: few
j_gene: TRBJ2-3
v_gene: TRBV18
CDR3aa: CASSPRVTDTQYF
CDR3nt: TGTGCCAGCTCACCAAGAGTTACAGATACGCAGTATTTT

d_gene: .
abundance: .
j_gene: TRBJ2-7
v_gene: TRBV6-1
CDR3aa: CASKTGSGSYEQYF
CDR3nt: TGTGCCAGCAAGACGGGCAGTGGCTCCTACGAGCAGTACTTC

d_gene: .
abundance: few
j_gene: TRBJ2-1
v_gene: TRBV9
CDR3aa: CASSLAGVAAYNEQFF
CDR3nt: TGTGCCAGCAGCCTAGCAGGAGTCGCGGCCTACAATGAGCAGTTCTTC

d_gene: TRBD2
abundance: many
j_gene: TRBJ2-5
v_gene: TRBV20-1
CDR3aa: CSARVAGYQETQYF
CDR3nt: TGCAGTGCTAGAGTAGCGGGATACCAAGAGACCCAGTACTTC

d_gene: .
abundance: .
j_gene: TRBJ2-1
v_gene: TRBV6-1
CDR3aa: CASRSIRAANEQFF
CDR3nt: TGTGCCAGCAGGAGTATCCGGGCCGCTAATGAGCAGTTCTTC

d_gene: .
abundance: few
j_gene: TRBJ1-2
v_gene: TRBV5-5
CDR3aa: CASSFRALTGGYTF
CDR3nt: TGTGCCAGCAGCTTTCGGGCCCTAACAGGTGGCTACACCTTC